This note documents a single T cell receptor beta chain sequence. These data come from a study of blood T cell repertoires in COVID-19. The overall study: Samples representing acute and convalescent COVID-19 were sourced from the United States, Italy and Spain. Nucleic acid was either cDNA or gDNA, and it came from T cells, B-cell-depleted T cells, or PBMCs.

The CDR3 contains 12 residues. Deletions cut 2 bases from V and 9 bases from J, with 8 bases between. Germline V gives CDR1 GTSNPN, CDR2 SVGIG (reference sequence). In the authors' methods: Researchers report that nucleated cell counts were estimated from reference gene primer amplification. Profiling relied on immunoSEQ multiplex PCR, and the TCRdb table lists in-frame clones only, not all of them. V and J calls and clone size are those listed in that table; D and trimming were worked out from the DNA. The profile shows 350,000 to 450,000 clones, 80% to 85% of them singletons. In terms of age and location, participants ranged from roughly 18 to 89 years and lived in approximately 24 US areas.

The J gene is TRBJ1-6, the V gene TRBV30, with D unresolved. Material for sequencing was PBMCs or T cells enriched from blood (not recorded which). The sequence was collected from a woman in her forties or fifties who had recovered from COVID-19. The CDR3 reads CAWSPSGSPLHF. The CDR3 coding sequence is TGTGCCTGGAGTCCTTCGGGTTCACCCCTCCACTTT.